Given below is one TCR beta chain in context. This entry comes from a study of OX40 agonist ivuxolimab in advanced cancers. This CDR3 spans 16 amino acids. V trimming: 6 bases; J trimming: 1 base; junction bases outside the gene matches: 9. Germline CDR1 and CDR2: SGHTA and FQGNSA. This table comes from immunoSEQ multiplex PCR, and its TCRdb copy is limited to in-frame clones, with some not included. The table shows tens of thousands of clones, with roughly 80% occurring only once. The gene calls are TRBV7-2 and TRBJ2-1; 7 positions match TRBD2. This specimen was CD4+ or CD8+ T cells sorted from blood, taken in a trial of the OX40 agonist ivuxolimab. The clonotype comes from an adult with an advanced solid tumor such as melanoma, head and neck, liver or kidney cancer. This CDR3 is CASRTTAGVSYNEQFF. The CDR3 DNA reads as TGTGCCAGCAGAACAACGGCGGGAGTTTCCTACAATGAGCAGTTCTTC.